This T cell receptor (beta chain) is from a study of PD-1 blockade in classical Hodgkin lymphoma. Germline V gene sequence: CDR1 SGHRS, CDR2 YFSETQ. This CDR3 contains 12 residues. V was clipped by 2 bases and J by 6 bases, with 9 bases between them. The assay was immunoSEQ multiplex PCR, and TCRdb's table has in-frame clones only and misses some. This sample carries about 26,000 clones, around two thirds of them seen once, and the ten largest clones take roughly 12%. After autologous stem cell transplantation all patients relapsed, and prior brentuximab vedotin exposure differed between cohorts. Sequencing was performed on peripheral blood mononuclear cells (PBMCs), taken before the second cycle of nivolumab. The V call is TRBV5-1, the J call TRBJ2-7; perhaps TRBD1 as D (6 bases). The clonotype comes from a human donor with classical Hodgkin lymphoma. CDR3 residues: CASSFAGVEQYF. The CDR3 DNA reads TGCGCCAGCAGCTTTGCAGGGGTCGAGCAGTACTTC.